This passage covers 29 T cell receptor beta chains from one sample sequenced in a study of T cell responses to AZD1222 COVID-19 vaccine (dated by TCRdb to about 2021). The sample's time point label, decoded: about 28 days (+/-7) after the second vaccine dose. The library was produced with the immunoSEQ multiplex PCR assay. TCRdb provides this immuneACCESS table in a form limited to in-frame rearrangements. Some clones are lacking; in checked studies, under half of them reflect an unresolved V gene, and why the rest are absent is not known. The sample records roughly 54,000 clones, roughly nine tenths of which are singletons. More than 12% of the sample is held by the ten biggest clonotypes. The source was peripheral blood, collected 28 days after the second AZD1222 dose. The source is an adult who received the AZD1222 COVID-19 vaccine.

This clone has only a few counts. CDR3 nucleotides: TGTGCCAGCAGCCAGGACGGGATCCTCAATCAGCCCCAGCATTTT. This translates into CASSQDGILNQPQHF. The chain employs TRBV3-1 (or the pseudogene TRBV3-2) and TRBJ1-5; D remains unclear. The CDR3 is made up of 15 amino acids. CDR1 LGHDT and CDR2 YNNKEL come from the germline V gene (reference sequence). The V end was cut by 3 bases, the J end by 3 bases, with 12 bases between.

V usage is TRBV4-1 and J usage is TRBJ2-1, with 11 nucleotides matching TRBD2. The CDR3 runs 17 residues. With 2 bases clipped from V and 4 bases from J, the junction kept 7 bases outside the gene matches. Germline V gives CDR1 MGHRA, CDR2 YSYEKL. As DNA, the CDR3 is TGCGCCAGCAGCCAACCAGATAGCGGGAGGGGGTACAATGAGCAGTTCTTC. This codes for CASSQPDSGRGYNEQFF.

CDR3 protein: CASSQTGGNEKLFF. The DNA of the CDR3 is TGTGCCAGCAGCCAGACAGGGGGCAATGAAAAACTGTTTTTT. J is TRBJ1-4 and V is TRBV7-9; TRBD1 matches at 10 bases. The germline V gene has CDR1 SEHNR and CDR2 FQNEAQ (reference sequence). With 5 bases clipped from V and 5 bases from J, the junction kept 2 bases outside the gene matches. The CDR3 totals 14 residues.

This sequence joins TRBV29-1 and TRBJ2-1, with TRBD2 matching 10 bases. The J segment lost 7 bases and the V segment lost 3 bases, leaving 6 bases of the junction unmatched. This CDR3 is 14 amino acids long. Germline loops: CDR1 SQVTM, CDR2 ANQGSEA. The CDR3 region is CSVDTLAGRNEQFF. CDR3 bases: TGCAGCGTTGATACACTAGCGGGACGTAATGAGCAGTTCTTC.

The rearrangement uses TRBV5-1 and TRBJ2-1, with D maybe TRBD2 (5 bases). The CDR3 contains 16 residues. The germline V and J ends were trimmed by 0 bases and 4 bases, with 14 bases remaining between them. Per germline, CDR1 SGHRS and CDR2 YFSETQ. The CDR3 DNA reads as TGCGCCAGCAGCTTGGGAGGAGGATGGGGATACAATGAGCAGTTCTTC. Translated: CASSLGGGWGYNEQFF.

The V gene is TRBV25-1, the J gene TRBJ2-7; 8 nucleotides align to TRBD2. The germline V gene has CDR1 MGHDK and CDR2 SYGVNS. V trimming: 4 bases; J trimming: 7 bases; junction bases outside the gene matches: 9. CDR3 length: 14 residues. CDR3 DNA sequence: TGTGCCAGCAGTGGAGCGGGAGAAGTTGAGGAGCAGTACTTC. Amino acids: CASSGAGEVEEQYF.

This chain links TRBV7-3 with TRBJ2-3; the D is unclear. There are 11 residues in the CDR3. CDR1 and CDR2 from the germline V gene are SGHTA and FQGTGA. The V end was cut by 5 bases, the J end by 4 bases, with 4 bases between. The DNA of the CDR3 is TGTGCCAGCAGCCTTGCAGATACGCAGTATTTT. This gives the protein CASSLADTQYF.

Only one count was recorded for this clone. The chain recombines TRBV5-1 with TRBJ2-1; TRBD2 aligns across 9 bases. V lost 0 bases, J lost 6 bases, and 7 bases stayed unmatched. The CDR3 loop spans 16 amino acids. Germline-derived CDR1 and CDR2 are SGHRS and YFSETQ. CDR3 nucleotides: TGCGCCAGCAGCTTGGGGTTAGCGGGAGTAATCAATGAGCAGTTCTTC. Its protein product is CASSLGLAGVINEQFF.

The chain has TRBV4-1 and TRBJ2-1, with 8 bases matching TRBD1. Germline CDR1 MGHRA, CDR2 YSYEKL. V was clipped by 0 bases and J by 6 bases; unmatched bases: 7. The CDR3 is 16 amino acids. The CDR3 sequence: CASSQDRTGWINEQFF. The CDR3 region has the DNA TGCGCCAGCAGCCAAGATCGGACAGGGTGGATCAATGAGCAGTTCTTC.

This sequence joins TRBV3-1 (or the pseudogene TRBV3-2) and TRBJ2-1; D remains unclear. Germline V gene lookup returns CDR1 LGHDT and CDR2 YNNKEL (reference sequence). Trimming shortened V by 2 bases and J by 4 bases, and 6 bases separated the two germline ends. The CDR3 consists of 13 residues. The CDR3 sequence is CASSQLTYNEQFF. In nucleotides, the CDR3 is TGTGCCAGCAGCCAACTGACTTACAATGAGCAGTTCTTC.

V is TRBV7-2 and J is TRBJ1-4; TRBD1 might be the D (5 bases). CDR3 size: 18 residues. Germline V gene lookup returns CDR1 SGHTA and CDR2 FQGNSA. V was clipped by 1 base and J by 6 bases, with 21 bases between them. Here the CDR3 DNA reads TGTGCCAGCAGCTTAGATGTGAGATATGGAGGAGGGGATGAAAAACTGTTTTTT. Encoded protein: CASSLDVRYGGGDEKLFF.

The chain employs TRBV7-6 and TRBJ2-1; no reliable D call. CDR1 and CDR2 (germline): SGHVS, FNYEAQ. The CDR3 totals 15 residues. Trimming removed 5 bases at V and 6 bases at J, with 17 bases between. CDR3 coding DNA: TGTGCCAGCAGCCCCACAATCGTCATCTCCAATGAGCAGTTCTTC. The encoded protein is CASSPTIVISNEQFF.

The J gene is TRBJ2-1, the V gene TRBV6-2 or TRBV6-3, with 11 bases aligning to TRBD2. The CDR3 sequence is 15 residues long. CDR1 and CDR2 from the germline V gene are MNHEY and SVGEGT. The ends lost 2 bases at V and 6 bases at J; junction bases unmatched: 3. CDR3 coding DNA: TGTGCCAGCAGTTACGGGCTAGCGGGGGGCAATGAGCAGTTCTTC. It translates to CASSYGLAGGNEQFF.

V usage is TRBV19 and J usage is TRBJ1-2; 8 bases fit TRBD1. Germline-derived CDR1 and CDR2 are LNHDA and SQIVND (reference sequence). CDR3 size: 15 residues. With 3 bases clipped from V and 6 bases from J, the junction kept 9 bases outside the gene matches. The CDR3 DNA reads TGTGCCAGTAGTATTGAGAACAGGGGGTTCGATGGCTACACCTTC. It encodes CASSIENRGFDGYTF.

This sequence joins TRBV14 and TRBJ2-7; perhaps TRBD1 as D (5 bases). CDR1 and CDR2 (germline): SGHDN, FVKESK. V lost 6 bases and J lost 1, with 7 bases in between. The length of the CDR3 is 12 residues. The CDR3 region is CASRGQSYEQYF. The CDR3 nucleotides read TGTGCCAGCAGGGGGCAGTCCTACGAGCAGTACTTC.

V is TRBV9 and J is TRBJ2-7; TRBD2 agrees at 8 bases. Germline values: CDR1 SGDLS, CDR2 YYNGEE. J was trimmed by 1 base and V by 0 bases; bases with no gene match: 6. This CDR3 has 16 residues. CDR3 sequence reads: CASSVGSSGYSYEQYF. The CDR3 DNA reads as TGTGCCAGCAGCGTAGGATCTAGCGGGTATTCCTACGAGCAGTACTTC.

CDR3 in amino acids: CASSVTGSSYNSPLHF. The CDR3 DNA follows: TGTGCCAGCAGTGTAACAGGGAGCTCCTATAATTCACCCCTCCACTTT. V usage is TRBV27 and J usage is TRBJ1-6, with TRBD1 as a possible D gene (6 bases). The CDR3 consists of 16 residues. V was trimmed by 5 bases and J by 0 bases, leaving 11 bases between them. Per the germline V gene, CDR1 is MNHEY and CDR2 is SMNVEV (reference sequence).

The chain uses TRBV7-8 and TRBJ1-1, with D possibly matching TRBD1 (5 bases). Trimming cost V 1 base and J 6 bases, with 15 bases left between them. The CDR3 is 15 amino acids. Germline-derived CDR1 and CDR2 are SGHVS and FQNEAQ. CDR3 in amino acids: CASSLVQGGNAEAFF. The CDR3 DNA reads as TGTGCCAGCAGCTTAGTTCAGGGTGGTAACGCTGAAGCTTTCTTT.

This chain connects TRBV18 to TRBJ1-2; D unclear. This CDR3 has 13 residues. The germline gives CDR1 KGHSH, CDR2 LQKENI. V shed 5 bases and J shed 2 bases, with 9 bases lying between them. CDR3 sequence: CASSTEGNYGYTF. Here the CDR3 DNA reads TGTGCCAGCTCAACAGAAGGGAACTATGGCTACACCTTC.

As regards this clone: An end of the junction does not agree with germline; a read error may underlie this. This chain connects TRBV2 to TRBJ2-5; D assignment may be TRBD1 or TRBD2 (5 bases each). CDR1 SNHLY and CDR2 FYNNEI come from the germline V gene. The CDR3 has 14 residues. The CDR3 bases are TGTGCTAGCAGTGACCCAGGGAGAGGGGAGACCCAGTACTTC. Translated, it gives CASSDPGRGETQYF.

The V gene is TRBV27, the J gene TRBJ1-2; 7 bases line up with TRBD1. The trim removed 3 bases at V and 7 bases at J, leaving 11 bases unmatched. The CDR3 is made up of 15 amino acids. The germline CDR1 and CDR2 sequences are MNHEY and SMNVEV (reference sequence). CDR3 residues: CASSLVQGLRSGYTF. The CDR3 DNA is TGTGCCAGCAGTTTGGTACAGGGGTTACGGAGTGGCTACACCTTC.

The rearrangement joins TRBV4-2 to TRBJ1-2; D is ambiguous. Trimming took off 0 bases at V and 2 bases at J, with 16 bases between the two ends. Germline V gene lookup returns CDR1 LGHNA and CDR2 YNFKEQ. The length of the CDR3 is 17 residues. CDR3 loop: CASSQDGSGGINYGYTF. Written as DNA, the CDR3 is TGTGCCAGCAGCCAAGATGGTTCCGGAGGGATCAACTATGGCTACACCTTC.

The CDR3 region is CASEARGYGTSNSPLHF. CDR3 DNA sequence: TGTGCCAGCGAGGCCAGGGGATATGGGACTTCCAATTCACCCCTCCACTTT. The chain uses TRBV21-1 and TRBJ1-6. TRBV21-1 is listed as a pseudogene. The CDR3 has 17 amino acids.

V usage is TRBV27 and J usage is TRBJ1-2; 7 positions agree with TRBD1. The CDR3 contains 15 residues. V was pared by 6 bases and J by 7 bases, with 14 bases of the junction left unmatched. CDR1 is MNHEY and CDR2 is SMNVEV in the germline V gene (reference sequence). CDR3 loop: CASSTGTERRRGYTF. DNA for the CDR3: TGTGCCAGCAGCACTGGGACAGAAAGGCGCCGTGGCTACACCTTC.

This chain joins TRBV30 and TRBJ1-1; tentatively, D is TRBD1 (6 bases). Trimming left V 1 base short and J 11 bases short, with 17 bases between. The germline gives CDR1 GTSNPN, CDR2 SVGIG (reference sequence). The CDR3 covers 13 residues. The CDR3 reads CAWSDGGAFGAFF. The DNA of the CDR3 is TGTGCCTGGAGTGATGGGGGCGCGTTTGGGGCTTTCTTT. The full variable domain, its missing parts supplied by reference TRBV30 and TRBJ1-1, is SQTIHQWPATLVQPVGSPLSLECTVEGTSNPNLYWYRQAAGRGLQLLFYSVGIGQISSEVPQNLSASRPQDRQFILSSKKLLLSDSGFYLCAWSDGGAFGAFFGQGTRLTVV.

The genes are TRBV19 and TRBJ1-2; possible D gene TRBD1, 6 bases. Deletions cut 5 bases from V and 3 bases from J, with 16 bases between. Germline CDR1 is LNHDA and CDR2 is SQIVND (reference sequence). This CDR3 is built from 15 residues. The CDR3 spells CASSEGGWNYYGYTF. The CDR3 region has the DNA TGTGCCAGTAGTGAGGGGGGCTGGAATTACTATGGCTACACCTTC.

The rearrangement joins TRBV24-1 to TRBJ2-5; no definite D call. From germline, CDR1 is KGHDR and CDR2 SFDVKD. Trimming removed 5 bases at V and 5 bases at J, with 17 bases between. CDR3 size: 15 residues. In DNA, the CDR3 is TGTGCCACCAGTGTTTTACAGAGTGGCGTGGAGACCCAGTACTTC. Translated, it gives CATSVLQSGVETQYF.

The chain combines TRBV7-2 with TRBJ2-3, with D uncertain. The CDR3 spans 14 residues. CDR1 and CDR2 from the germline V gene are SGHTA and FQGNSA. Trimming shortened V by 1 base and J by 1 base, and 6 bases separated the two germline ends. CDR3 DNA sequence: TGTGCCAGCAGCTTAGGCCTTGGCACAGATACGCAGTATTTT. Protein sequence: CASSLGLGTDTQYF.

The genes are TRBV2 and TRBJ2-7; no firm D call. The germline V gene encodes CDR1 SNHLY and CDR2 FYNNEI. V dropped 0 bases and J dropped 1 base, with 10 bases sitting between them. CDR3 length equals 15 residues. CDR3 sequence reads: CASSEARRASYEQYF. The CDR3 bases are TGTGCCAGCAGTGAAGCCCGACGGGCTTCCTACGAGCAGTACTTC.